This TCR beta chain derives from a study of shared clonotypes between healthy human individuals. Study-wide results and caveats: Naive CD4 clonotypes overlapped across a handful of donors at approximately 5.5%. Sorted-subset sequencing, rarefaction showed, was incomplete despite large depth.

As regards this clone: Its specificity is unknown. One end of the junction fails to match germline, which may point to a read error.

The CDR3 totals 16 residues. Germline V gene data show CDR1 as MNHNS and CDR2 as SASEGT. Libraries were prepared by immunoSEQ multiplex PCR; TCRdb keeps only in-frame clonotypes and omits some of them. Among approximately 1,000,000 clones, roughly 80% were seen once, and the ten largest hold 0.7% to 0.95%. This chain links TRBV6-1 with TRBJ1-5, with TRBD1 as a possible D gene (6 bases). This clonotype was obtained from a young man in good health. Some clones in this sample may be carry-over from other donors' samples. The sample consisted of memory CD4+ T cells from PBMCs. Documented subset: CD45RA-negative fraction. The CDR3 DNA sequence: TGTGCCATCAGTGAGTCGACAGGAGGAGACAATCAGCCCCAGCATTTT. It yields the protein CAISESTGGDNQPQHF.